What follows are 20 T cell receptor beta chains derived from one specimen sequenced in a study of molecular identifiers for immune sequencing clone quantification. Via MiXCR, TCRdb re-called the PCR reads, giving one row per CDR3 protein. This sample has 460,000 or so distinct CDR3 sequences, with roughly 23% found just once. The sequenced sample was naive CD8+ T cells from blood, with Jurkat cell RNA spiked in. Sample subset: FACS-sorted CD8+CD4-CCR7+CD45RA+ naive T cells. These receptors originate from a human donor in good health. Some libraries in this study had Jurkat cell RNA spiked in.

Regarding this clonotype: This is likely a read error, given that the CDR3 carries no conserved phenylalanine or tryptophan at its end. The chain is built from TRBV7-9 and TRBJ2-2; D is tentatively TRBD1 or TRBD2 (6 bases each). V gave up 6 bases and J gave up 11 bases, with 10 bases separating them. CDR1 and CDR2 (germline): SEHNR, FQNEAQ (reference sequence). This CDR3 contains 11 residues. CDR3 bases: TGTGCCAGCAGAACAGGGACTGAGCTGTTTCTT. This translates into CASRTGTELFL.

With regard to this clonotype: Since a much larger clone is just one base distant, this may be a read error. This chain joins TRBV11-2 and TRBJ2-1; D perhaps matches TRBD2 (6 bases). The CDR3 totals 13 residues. Per germline, CDR1 SGHAT and CDR2 FQNNGV. CDR3 DNA sequence: TGTGCCAGCAGCTTCGGGGGACCGAATGAGCAGTCCTTC. It codes for CASSFGGPNEQSF.

As concerns this clonotype: A much larger clone sits a single nucleotide away, making a read error possible. Here the CDR3 DNA reads TGCAGCGTTGGTCGGACAGATAATTATGGCTACCCCTTC. It specifies CSVGRTDNYGYPF. J is TRBJ1-2 and V is TRBV29-1; maybe TRBD1 (6 bases). CDR3 size: 13 residues. From germline, CDR1 is SQVTM and CDR2 ANQGSEA.

The V and J genes are TRBV6-2 or TRBV6-3 and TRBJ2-1; 8 positions match TRBD2. The junction had 7 bases not matched to a gene; V was cut back by 6 bases and J by 3 bases. Germline V gene lookup returns CDR1 MNHEY and CDR2 SVGEGT. This CDR3 comprises 15 residues. In nucleotides, the CDR3 is TGTGCCAGCAGCCCGAGCGGGAGTATCTACAATGAGCAGTTCTTC. It is translated as CASSPSGSIYNEQFF.

This clonotype showed up many times. V is TRBV7-9 and J is TRBJ2-5, with D perhaps matching TRBD2 (6 bases). V lost 1 base, J lost 1 base, and 10 bases lay in between. From germline, CDR1 is SEHNR and CDR2 FQNEAQ (reference sequence). CDR3 size: 15 residues. The CDR3 loop is CASSLVGGAQETQYF. For the CDR3, the DNA is TGTGCCAGCAGCTTAGTCGGCGGGGCCCAAGAGACCCAGTACTTC.

The chain combines TRBV27 with TRBJ2-7; either TRBD1 or TRBD2 may fit D (6 bases each). Trimming took 6 bases from V and 3 from J, leaving 15 bases between them. Germline CDR1 is MNHEY and CDR2 is SMNVEV (reference sequence). The CDR3 sequence is 14 residues long. The CDR3 DNA reads as TGTGCCAGCAGGGCACAGGGACTCGGCTACGAGCAGTACTTC. Its translation is CASRAQGLGYEQYF.

On this clonotype itself: One base away lies a much larger clone, so this may be a sequencing read error. DNA of the CDR3: TGTGCCAGCAGTTCCTCGCAGGGGTGGACCGGGGAGCTGGTTTTT. Protein: CASSSSQGWTGELVF. The chain uses TRBV28 and TRBJ2-2; perhaps TRBD1 as D (6 bases). The CDR3 has 15 amino acids. Per germline, CDR1 MDHEN and CDR2 SYDVKM.

In this sample, this clonotype turned up a few times. This chain links TRBV10-3 with TRBJ1-1; 8 bases fit TRBD1. The germline V gene encodes CDR1 ENHRY and CDR2 SYGVKD. The CDR3 loop spans 16 amino acids. With V trimmed by 3 bases and J by 7 bases, 13 bases remained unmatched. The CDR3 loop reads CAISDFEQGVGGEAFF. The CDR3 DNA reads as TGTGCCATCAGTGATTTTGAACAGGGGGTTGGTGGTGAAGCTTTCTTT.

This clonotype was seen a few times. Compared with germline, one end of the junction differs, possibly owing to a read error. The chain is built from TRBV7-9 and TRBJ2-3; D ambiguous. Germline V gene lookup returns CDR1 SEHNR and CDR2 FQNEAQ (reference sequence). This CDR3 is built from 14 residues. In nucleotides, the CDR3 is TGTGCCGGCAGCTTAGTTCCAACCACAGATACGCAGTATTTT. Protein product: CAGSLVPTTDTQYF.

This rearrangement joins TRBV20-1 to TRBJ2-5; TRBD2 matches at 12 bases. The J segment lost 5 bases and the V segment lost 5 bases, leaving 9 bases of the junction unmatched. Looked up from germline, CDR1 is DFQATT and CDR2 is SNEGSKA (reference sequence). The CDR3 consists of 15 residues. DNA for the CDR3: TGCAGTGCTCCAAAGCGGACTAGCGGGGATGAGACCCAGTACTTC. Translated: CSAPKRTSGDETQYF.

The chain carries TRBV29-1 and TRBJ2-1, with TRBD2 matching 8 bases. CDR1 is SQVTM and CDR2 is ANQGSEA in the germline V gene. Unmatched junction bases numbered 10, after V lost 8 bases and J lost 4 bases. CDR3 length: 14 residues. The CDR3 DNA reads as TGCAGCATCCGGACTAGCAGATCTTACAATGAGCAGTTCTTC. It specifies CSIRTSRSYNEQFF.

This clonotype was detected a few times. The genes are TRBV15 and TRBJ1-5; D gene ambiguous. Trimming removed 0 bases from V and 7 bases from J, with 13 bases in between. Germline CDR1 LNHNV, CDR2 YYDKDF (reference sequence). The CDR3 covers 15 residues. CDR3 DNA: TGTGCCACCAGCAGAGATCGAGGGATCGGCCAGCCCCAGCATTTT. As protein: CATSRDRGIGQPQHF.

Turning to this clonotype: Given the absence of the conserved phenylalanine or tryptophan at the CDR3 end, a read error is likely. J is TRBJ2-7 and V is TRBV19; maybe TRBD2 (6 bases). CDR1 is LNHDA and CDR2 is SQIVND in the germline V gene (reference sequence). This CDR3 has 12 residues. The ends were cut back, 5 bases at V and 2 bases at J, with 7 bases in the middle. CDR3 residues: CASSSGAYEQYL. The CDR3, as DNA: TGTGCCAGTAGTTCGGGGGCCTACGAGCAGTACCTC.

V gene TRBV19 combines with J gene TRBJ1-1; D is unclear. This CDR3 comprises 13 residues. Deletions cut 3 bases from V and 2 bases from J, with 7 bases between. CDR1 and CDR2 from the germline V gene are LNHDA and SQIVND (reference sequence). CDR3 bases: TGTGCCAGTAGTATCGTTCCCAACACTGAAGCTTTCTTT. Translation: CASSIVPNTEAFF.

To note about this clonotype: A much larger clone lies one base from this, so it may be a read error. J is TRBJ2-7 and V is TRBV19, with 8 bases identical to TRBD2. Germline CDR1 and CDR2: LNHDA and SQIVND (reference sequence). The V and J ends lost 5 bases and 2 bases, in that order; junction bases with no gene match: 8. This CDR3 has 15 residues. This CDR3 reads CASSLSSGSTYEQYF. CDR3 DNA sequence: TGTGCCAGTAGTCTATCTAGCGGGTCTACCTACGAGCAGTACTTC.

This clonotype appeared a few times. The J gene is TRBJ2-5, the V gene TRBV19, with 13 positions matching TRBD2. The CDR3 runs to 15 residues. The germline gives CDR1 LNHDA, CDR2 SQIVND (reference sequence). The V segment lost 3 bases and the J segment 5 bases; nucleotides outside the gene matches: 3. The DNA of the CDR3 is TGTGCCAGTAGTATCGGGACTAGCGGGGCGGAGACCCAGTACTTC. As protein: CASSIGTSGAETQYF. Full variable domain (missing parts from reference TRBV19 and TRBJ2-5): DGGITQSPKYLFRKEGQNVTLSCEQNLNHDAMYWYRQDPGQGLRLIYYSQIVNDFQKGDIAEGYSVSREKKESFPLTVTSAQKNPTAFYLCASSIGTSGAETQYFGPGTRLLVL.

This clonotype was observed a handful of times. Sequence at one end of the junction differs from germline and may be a read error. Written as DNA, the CDR3 is TGTGCCGGCAGTTTCCTAGCGGGAGCCGGAGAGACCCAGTACTTC. This translates into CAGSFLAGAGETQYF. The chain employs TRBV28 and TRBJ2-5; the match to TRBD2 covers 10 bases. CDR1 and CDR2 from the germline V gene are MDHEN and SYDVKM. The CDR3 spans 15 residues.

This clonotype was seen repeatedly, ten times or more. The chain employs TRBV18 and TRBJ1-1, with 7 bases lining up with TRBD1. The germline gives CDR1 KGHSH, CDR2 LQKENI. The CDR3 is made up of 16 amino acids. The junction had 12 bases not matched to a gene; V was cut back by 2 bases and J by 6 bases. The CDR3 protein is CASSPVPGQSPPEAFF. The CDR3 DNA follows: TGTGCCAGCTCACCAGTCCCGGGACAGTCTCCCCCTGAAGCTTTCTTT.

This clonotype appeared many times. CDR3 in amino acids: CASSYGQGVVEQFF. The CDR3 nucleotides read TGTGCCAGCAGTTACGGGCAGGGGGTAGTCGAGCAGTTCTTC. The rearrangement uses TRBV6-5 and TRBJ2-1; TRBD1 matches at 7 bases. The germline gives CDR1 MNHEY, CDR2 SVGAGI. The trim removed 2 bases at V and 10 bases at J, leaving 8 bases unmatched. The CDR3 is 14 amino acids.

In regard to this clonotype: A read error may produce the germline difference seen at one junction end. This chain connects TRBV7-9 to TRBJ2-2, with TRBD2 as a possible D gene (5 bases). Germline V lookup: CDR1 SEHNR, CDR2 FQNEAQ (reference sequence). The CDR3 spans 15 residues. CDR3 nucleotide sequence: TGTGCCAGCAGCCCCGCCCGGATGAACACCGGGGAGCCGTTTTTT. Amino acids: CASSPARMNTGEPFF. The full variable domain, rest sourced from reference TRBV7-9 and TRBJ2-2, is DTGVSQNPRHKITKRGQNVTFRCDPISEHNRLYWYRQTLGQGPEFLTYFQNEAQLEKSRLLSDRFSAERPKGSFSTLEIQRTEQGDSAMYLCASSPARMNTGEPFFGEGSRLTVL.